These 17 T cell receptor beta chains came from one sample sequenced in a study of beta chain features in type 1 diabetes. As every portion of the isolated RNA was reverse transcribed, the sequencing read expressed TCRB transcripts. The data were produced by immunoSEQ multiplex PCR, yet TCRdb's version contains in-frame clones alone and is incomplete. Of 300,000 or so clones listed, 6.5% to 10% are singletons. Sample: central memory CD4+ T cells from blood. The receptors derive from a woman between 18 and 30 years old in good health.

This chain uses TRBV5-1 with TRBJ2-5, with 9 nucleotides matching TRBD2. The CDR3 contains 17 residues. The V and J ends lost 0 bases and 2 bases, in that order; junction bases with no gene match: 8. The V gene's germline CDR1 is SGHRS and CDR2 YFSETQ. CDR3 coding DNA: TGCGCCAGCAGCTTGGTTGTGTCTAGCGGGACTCAAGAGACCCAGTACTTC. Translated, it gives CASSLVVSSGTQETQYF.

This chain joins TRBV9 and TRBJ2-1; D is perhaps TRBD1 (5 bases). The CDR3 loop spans 18 amino acids. Germline V gene data show CDR1 as SGDLS and CDR2 as YYNGEE. V was pared by 0 bases and J by 1 base, with 17 bases between. CDR3 residues: CASSVALDSGYSYNEQFF. In DNA, the CDR3 is TGTGCCAGCAGCGTAGCTCTGGATTCAGGGTATTCCTACAATGAGCAGTTCTTC.

This clone occurred a few times. The V gene is TRBV19, the J gene TRBJ2-6, with D uncertain. Per germline, CDR1 LNHDA and CDR2 SQIVND (reference sequence). V was clipped by 7 bases and J by 0 bases, with 13 bases between them. The length of the CDR3 is 16 residues. In DNA form, the CDR3 reads TGTGCCAGTACCCCCCTTAGGAACTCTGGGGCCAACGTCCTGACTTTC. This gives the protein CASTPLRNSGANVLTF.

J is TRBJ2-3 and V is TRBV10-3; TRBD2 aligns across 11 bases. The CDR3 is made up of 15 amino acids. The germline V gene encodes CDR1 ENHRY and CDR2 SYGVKD. With V trimmed by 7 bases and J by 5 bases, 8 bases remained unmatched. Here the CDR3 DNA reads TGTGCCATCACCAAGGGTAGCGGGAGGGGAGATACGCAGTATTTT. This sequence encodes CAITKGSGRGDTQYF.

The V gene is TRBV27, the J gene TRBJ2-3, with TRBD2 as a possible D gene (6 bases). V lost 1 base to trimming and J lost 6 bases, with 14 bases between them. The CDR3 spans 15 residues. Looked up from germline, CDR1 is MNHEY and CDR2 is SMNVEV (reference sequence). Here the CDR3 reads CASSLFRTKRDTQYF. The CDR3 DNA reads TGTGCCAGCAGTTTATTCCGGACTAAAAGGGATACGCAGTATTTT.

This sequence joins TRBV28 and TRBJ1-5, with 7 bases lining up with TRBD1. CDR3 length: 13 residues. V was pared by 6 bases and J by 5 bases, with 4 bases of the junction left unmatched. The germline V gene encodes CDR1 MDHEN and CDR2 SYDVKM. CDR3 DNA: TGTGCCAGCAGCCTCAGGGGGGATCAGCCCCAGCATTTT. Amino acids: CASSLRGDQPQHF.

This clone was seen a handful of times. A clone one base away is much larger, so this may be a read error. At the DNA level, this CDR3 is encoded by other sequences in the same sample as well. The chain carries TRBV5-4 and TRBJ2-1; TRBD2 aligns across 12 bases. V lost 4 bases and J lost 8; bases outside the gene matches: 7. Per germline, CDR1 SGHNT and CDR2 YYREEE (reference sequence). This CDR3 region has 15 residues. CDR3: CASSQVLAGGHEQFF. CDR3 bases: TGTGCCAGCAGCCAAGTGCTAGCGGGAGGGCATGAGCAGTTCTTC. The full variable domain, its missing parts supplied by reference TRBV5-4 and TRBJ2-1, is ETGVTQSPTHLIKTRGQQVTLRCSSQSGHNTVSWYQQALGQGPQFIFQYYREEENGRGNFPPRFSGLQFPNYSSELNVNALELDDSALYLCASSQVLAGGHEQFFGPGTRLTVL.

This clone was counted between two and nine times. The chain is built from TRBV5-1 and TRBJ2-1; D is unclear. Germline-derived CDR1 and CDR2 are SGHRS and YFSETQ. This CDR3 region has 16 residues. V was cut by 1 base and J by 5 bases, with 16 bases left in between. CDR3 sequence (DNA): TGCGCCAGCAGCTTGCCCAGCCAGGCGGTCAACAATGAGCAGTTCTTC. This sequence encodes CASSLPSQAVNNEQFF.

This clone was counted only a few times. The chain employs TRBV4-3 and TRBJ2-1; D remains unclear. Deletions cut 0 bases from V and 10 bases from J, with 7 bases between. Germline CDR1 and CDR2: LGHNA and YSLEER. The CDR3 runs to 12 residues. In DNA form, the CDR3 reads TGCGCCAGCAGCCAAGACTGGCGGGAGCAGTTCTTC. Its translation: CASSQDWREQFF.

V and J are TRBV18 and TRBJ2-1; unclear D gene. The germline V gene encodes CDR1 KGHSH and CDR2 LQKENI. The ends were cut back, 10 bases at V and 0 bases at J, with 13 bases in the middle. The CDR3 covers 14 residues. CDR3 nucleotide sequence: TGTGCCACCACCCCGTCCAGCTCCTACAATGAGCAGTTCTTC. Amino acid sequence: CATTPSSSYNEQFF. Full variable domain (outside the CDR3, taken from reference TRBV18 and TRBJ2-1): NAGVMQNPRHLVRRRGQEARLRCSPMKGHSHVYWYRQLPEEGLKFMVYLQKENIIDESGMPKERFSAEFPKEGPSILRIQQVVRGDSAAYFCATTPSSSYNEQFFGPGTRLTVL.

This chain links TRBV4-2 with TRBJ2-5; D unresolved. From germline, CDR1 is LGHNA and CDR2 YNFKEQ. This CDR3 is 13 amino acids long. The V end lost 1 base, the J end lost 5 bases, and 8 bases lay between the germline ends. This CDR3 reads CASSQGVGETQYF. CDR3 bases: TGTGCCAGCAGCCAAGGCGTAGGGGAGACCCAGTACTTC.

The chain employs TRBV6-5 and TRBJ1-3, with D unclear. The CDR3 is 13 amino acids. CDR1 and CDR2 (germline): MNHEY, SVGAGI. Trimming pared 6 bases from V and 8 bases from J, leaving 14 bases between. The CDR3 DNA sequence: TGTGCCAGCAGCGCTCGCGAGGGAGACACCATATATTTT. Translation gives CASSAREGDTIYF.

Worth noting for this clone: Different DNA sequences within this sample yield the same CDR3. The chain recombines TRBV18 with TRBJ1-1; 8 nucleotides align to TRBD1. There are 14 residues in the CDR3. CDR1 and CDR2 (germline): KGHSH, LQKENI. Trimming removed 3 bases from V and 1 base from J; junction bases left unmatched: 1. In DNA, the CDR3 is TGTGCCAGCTCACCCGGACAGGGGAACACTGAAGCTTTCTTT. Amino acid sequence: CASSPGQGNTEAFF.

The V gene is TRBV10-2, the J gene TRBJ2-1, with 9 nucleotides matching TRBD2. V shed 4 bases, J shed 1 base, and the junction held 5 bases outside the gene matches. CDR1 is WSHSY, CDR2 SAAADI, per germline. The CDR3 spans 16 residues. CDR3 in amino acids: CASSVTAGGSYNEQFF. As DNA, the CDR3 is TGCGCCAGCAGTGTAACAGCGGGAGGTTCCTACAATGAGCAGTTCTTC.

The rearrangement links TRBV11-2 to TRBJ1-4; 9 bases agree with TRBD1. The V gene end was trimmed by 5 bases and the J gene end by 7 bases; junction bases not matched to a gene: 8. Germline CDR1 and CDR2: SGHAT and FQNNGV. CDR3 size: 15 residues. CDR3 loop: CASSLTGTGREKLFF. The CDR3 DNA reads as TGTGCCAGCAGCCTTACCGGGACAGGGCGTGAAAAACTGTTTTTT.

This clone was seen a handful of times. The V and J genes are TRBV6-5 and TRBJ2-7; 8 bases are shared with TRBD2. With 6 bases clipped from V and 6 bases from J, the junction kept 7 bases outside the gene matches. CDR3 length equals 13 residues. CDR1 is MNHEY and CDR2 is SVGAGI in the germline V gene. The CDR3: CASSRSGSPEQYF. CDR3 DNA sequence: TGTGCCAGCAGCCGGAGCGGGAGTCCCGAGCAGTACTTC.

This clone was detected only a few times. The rearrangement joins TRBV7-9 to TRBJ1-4; the D is unclear. This CDR3 region has 11 residues. Germline V gives CDR1 SEHNR, CDR2 FQNEAQ (reference sequence). Trimming removed 2 bases from V and 7 bases from J, with 2 bases in between. The CDR3 region is CASSLSEKLFF. The CDR3 nucleotides read TGTGCCAGCAGCTTATCTGAAAAACTGTTTTTT. Filled out from reference TRBV7-9 and TRBJ1-4, the complete variable domain reads DTGVSQNPRHKITKRGQNVTFRCDPISEHNRLYWYRQTLGQGPEFLTYFQNEAQLEKSRLLSDRFSAERPKGSFSTLEIQRTEQGDSAMYLCASSLSEKLFFGSGTQLSVL.